This T cell receptor beta chain was retrieved from a study of regulatory T cells in long-lasting Graves disease. Findings and limits, study-wide: Persistent Graves' patients showed reduced TCR diversity versus newly diagnosed patients.

Documented time point: newly diagnosed GD, antithyroid drugs for less than 3 months. PBMC RNA served as the TCR library source. A peripheral blood sample, roughly 8.5 milliliters in volume, was drawn into EDTA tubes. This clonotype came up many times. The antigen remains undetermined. Trimming took 6 bases from V and 6 from J; bases not matched to a gene: 14. Germline lookup yields CDR1 KGHSH and CDR2 LQKENI. The CDR3 runs 17 residues. iRepertoire HTBI primers and Arm-PCR of CDR3 regions built TCR beta libraries. TCRdb re-derived calls from the multiplex PCR reads in MiXCR, one entry per CDR3 protein. The sample holds 350,000 to 500,000 distinct CDR3 sequences, 16% seen once. These same records also appear under a second study, on T cells in Graves' hyperthyroidism and ophthalmopathy. That work contributes: The model identified upcoming ophthalmopathy a median approximately six months ahead of onset.

Sequences were derived from peripheral blood mononuclear cells (PBMCs), sampled at new diagnosis, from a patient treated with antithyroid drugs. The chain is built from TRBV18 and TRBJ1-6, with TRBD1 matching over 7 bases. The sequence came from a woman younger than 45 with Graves disease. The CDR3 nucleotides read TGTGCCAGCTCCCAAACGGGACAGTTGGGTTCTAATTCACCCCTCCACTTT. The encoded protein is CASSQTGQLGSNSPLHF.